The sequence of this T cell receptor beta chain was determined in a study of blood T cells in healthy people across ages (dated by TCRdb to between 2014 and 2017). In the study overall: Template switching captured roughly one uniquely barcoded TCR beta cDNA molecule per two T cells in model experiments. Using deep sequencing normalized with unique cDNA molecular identifiers, the study measured how TCR beta repertoire diversity changes with age. Donors were grouped into four age groups: young (average roughly 17 years), middle-aged (around 39), aged (62) and long-lived (approximately 75). To avoid experimental bias, donors of different ages were spread randomly across the sequencing lanes. Two additional independent replicas of 1 million unique cDNA reads from the same blood draw were analyzed for two donors (one aged 18 to 30 and one aged 80 or older).

For this chain, trimming is 7 bases at the V end and 10 bases at the J end, and the number of junction bases without a gene match is 7. The CDR3 numbers 12 residues from cysteine through phenylalanine. The sequence is cut down to CDR3 DNA, 36 bases in frame from base 1. The germline V gene sets CDR1 to LGHNT and CDR2 to FRNRAP. As concerns this clonotype: The clone's antigen remains unknown. Base-call qualities are not available, and no considerably larger clone is one nucleotide away.

The library was made by 5' RACE. Instrument used: Illumina HiSeq 2500. The second PCR ran for about 7 to 11 cycles and used a J-beta primer mix along with a sample-barcoded 5' primer. A template-switch 5' adaptor carrying 12 random nucleotides introduced a unique molecular identifier onto each TCR beta cDNA molecule. At least 2.5 million CDR3-containing paired-end reads were obtained from each sample. First-strand cDNA synthesis was performed from all RNA using the Mint cDNA synthesis kit, with priming by a TRBC-specific oligonucleotide. Following uracil-DNA glycosylase treatment, a first 18-cycle PCR with universal primers M1SS and BC2_uni_R was performed on all cDNA. The authors' pipeline ran thus. For normalization, 1 million high-quality reads were randomly selected from each sample, with every read carrying a distinct molecular identifier. Reads sharing molecular identifiers were discarded rather than binned into consensus sequences. MiTCR, set to a Q25 quality threshold and the strictest error-elimination algorithm, was used for CDR3 identification, clonotype clustering and error correction. A nonparametric unseen species model using Euler transformation provided a lower-bound estimate of total TCR beta diversity. TCRdb itself trimmed the public reads at Q25 with fastp, ran MiXCR and retained productive beta chains. Entries are consolidated by CDR3 protein sequence, retaining the most common genes and DNA. The authors' filters were not applied to this entry. Here the sample has 1.5 million to 2 million distinct CDR3 sequences; 25% to 30% occur a single time. Roughly 8.2% of the sample comes from the top ten.

Broad study findings and their caveats: Conclusive comparison of naive and antigen-experienced compartments was prevented by the profiling of bulk unsorted PBMCs. Because donor CMV infection status was unknown, age-related changes in expanded clonotypes were potentially confounded. There was a strong correlation between observed TCR beta diversity and the percentage of naive T cells measured by flow cytometry. The long-lived group showed more naive CD4+ T cells, fewer expanded clones and increased TCR diversity than the aged group, suggesting age selection. Observed TCR beta diversity per million T cells fell roughly linearly with age, and a significant reduction was already apparent by age about 38. Estimates of total diversity based on one million sequenced T cells were regarded as lower bounds and as underestimates.

Donors were around 37 systemically healthy Caucasian individuals from Russia aged roughly 6 to 95 years. Roughly 10 milliliters of peripheral blood were collected from each donor into EDTA-treated Vacutainer tubes. PBMCs were isolated by Ficoll-Paque density-gradient centrifugation, with at least 6 million obtained per sample. Trizol reagent was used to extract total RNA from the PBMCs, yielding at least 6 micrograms per sample. For every donor, flow cytometry on a PBMC aliquot measured the percentage of naive CD45RAhigh/CD27high T cells. Specimen: blood. The rearrangement joined TRBV12-5 to TRBJ2-1, with 7 junctional bases fitting TRBD2. The clonotype comes from a woman in her 30s in good health. The CDR3 amino acid sequence is: CASAAGRGEQFF. The DNA sequence follows: TGTGCTAGTGCAGCGGGGCGGGGCGAGCAGTTCTTC.